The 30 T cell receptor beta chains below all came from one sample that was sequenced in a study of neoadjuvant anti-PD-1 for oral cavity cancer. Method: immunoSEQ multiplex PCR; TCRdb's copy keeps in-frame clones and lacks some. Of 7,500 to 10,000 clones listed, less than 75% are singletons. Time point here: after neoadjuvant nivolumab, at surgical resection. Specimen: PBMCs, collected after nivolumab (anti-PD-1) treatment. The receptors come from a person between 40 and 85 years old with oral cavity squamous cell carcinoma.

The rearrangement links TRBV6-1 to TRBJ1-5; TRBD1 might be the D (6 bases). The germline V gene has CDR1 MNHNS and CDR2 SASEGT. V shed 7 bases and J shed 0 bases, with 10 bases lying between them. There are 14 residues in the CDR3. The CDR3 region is CASKDRYSNQPQHF. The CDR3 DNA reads TGTGCCAGCAAGGACAGATATAGCAATCAGCCCCAGCATTTT.

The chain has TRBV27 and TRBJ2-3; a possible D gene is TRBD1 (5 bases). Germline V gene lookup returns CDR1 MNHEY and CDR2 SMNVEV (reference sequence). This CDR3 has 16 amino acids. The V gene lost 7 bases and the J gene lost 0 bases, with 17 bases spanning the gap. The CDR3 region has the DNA TGTGCCAGCACCCCCCTAGACAGACTTAGCACAGATACGCAGTATTTT. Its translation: CASTPLDRLSTDTQYF.

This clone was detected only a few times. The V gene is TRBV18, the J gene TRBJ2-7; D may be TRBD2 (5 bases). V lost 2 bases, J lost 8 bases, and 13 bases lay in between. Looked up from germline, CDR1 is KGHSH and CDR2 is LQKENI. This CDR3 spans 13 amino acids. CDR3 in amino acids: CASSPDEGSKQYF. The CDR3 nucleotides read TGTGCCAGCTCACCAGATGAAGGGAGTAAGCAGTACTTC.

The CDR3 loop reads CASSWERETQYF. In nucleotides, the CDR3 is TGTGCCAGCAGCTGGGAGCGAGAGACCCAGTACTTC. The chain links TRBV7-2 to TRBJ2-5, with D possibly matching TRBD2 (5 bases). The germline gives CDR1 SGHTA, CDR2 FQGNSA. CDR3 length: 12 amino acids. The germline V and J ends were trimmed by 4 bases and 4 bases, with 7 bases remaining between them.

The CDR3 DNA sequence: TGCGCCAGCAGCCAAGATAAGTTTGGAGCACAGGGGGCCACCGGGGAGCTGTTTTTT. Amino acid sequence: CASSQDKFGAQGATGELFF. V is TRBV4-1 and J is TRBJ2-2; 9 nucleotides match TRBD1. V dropped 0 bases and J dropped 4; count of bases not matched to a gene: 12. Per the germline V gene, CDR1 is MGHRA and CDR2 is YSYEKL. This CDR3 has 19 residues.

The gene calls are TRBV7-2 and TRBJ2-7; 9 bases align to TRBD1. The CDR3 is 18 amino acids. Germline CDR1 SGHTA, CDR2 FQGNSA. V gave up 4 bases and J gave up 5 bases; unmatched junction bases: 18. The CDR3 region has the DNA TGTGCCAGCAGCTCCCATCGAACAGGGGGCGCTCAGGGCCACGAGCAGTACTTC. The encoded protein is CASSSHRTGGAQGHEQYF.

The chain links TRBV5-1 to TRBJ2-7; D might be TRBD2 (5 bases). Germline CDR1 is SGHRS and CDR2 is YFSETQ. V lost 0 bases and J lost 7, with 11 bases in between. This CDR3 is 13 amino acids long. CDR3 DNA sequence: TGCGCCAGCAGCTTGGCTGAGCGGTTTGAGCAGTACTTC. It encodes CASSLAERFEQYF.

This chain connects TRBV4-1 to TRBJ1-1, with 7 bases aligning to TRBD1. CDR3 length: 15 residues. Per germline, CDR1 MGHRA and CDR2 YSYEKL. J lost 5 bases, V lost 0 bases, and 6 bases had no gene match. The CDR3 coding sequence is TGCGCCAGCAGCCAAGACAGGGGGTGGAGAACTGAAGCTTTCTTT. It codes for CASSQDRGWRTEAFF.

The CDR3 DNA reads as TGCGCCAGCAGCTTGGCCCCGGGACAAGCCCAAAACACTGAAGCTTTCTTT. Translating gives CASSLAPGQAQNTEAFF. The V gene is TRBV5-1, the J gene TRBJ1-1; possible D gene TRBD1, 6 bases. Germline V CDR1 and CDR2: SGHRS, YFSETQ. The V end lost 0 bases, the J end lost 2 bases, and 17 bases lay between the germline ends. The CDR3 consists of 17 residues.

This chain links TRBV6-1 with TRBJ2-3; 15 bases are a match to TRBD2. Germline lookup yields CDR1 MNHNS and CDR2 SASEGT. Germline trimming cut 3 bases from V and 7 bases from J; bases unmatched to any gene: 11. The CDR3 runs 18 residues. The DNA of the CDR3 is TGTGCCAGCAGTGACGAAGGACTAGCGGGAGGGAATCTACATACGCAGTATTTT. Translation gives CASSDEGLAGGNLHTQYF.

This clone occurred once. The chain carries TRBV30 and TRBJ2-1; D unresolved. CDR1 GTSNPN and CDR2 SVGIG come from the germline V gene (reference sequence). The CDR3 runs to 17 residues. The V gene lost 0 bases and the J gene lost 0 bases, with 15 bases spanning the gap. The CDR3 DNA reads TGTGCCTGGAGTGTAGCTATTGCCAGTAGCTCCTACAATGAGCAGTTCTTC. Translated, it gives CAWSVAIASSSYNEQFF.

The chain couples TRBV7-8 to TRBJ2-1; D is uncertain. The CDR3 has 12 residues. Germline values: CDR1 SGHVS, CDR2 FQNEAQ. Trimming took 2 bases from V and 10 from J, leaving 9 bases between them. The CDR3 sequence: CASSLRPLEQFF. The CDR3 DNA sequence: TGTGCCAGCAGCTTAAGGCCTCTGGAGCAGTTCTTC.

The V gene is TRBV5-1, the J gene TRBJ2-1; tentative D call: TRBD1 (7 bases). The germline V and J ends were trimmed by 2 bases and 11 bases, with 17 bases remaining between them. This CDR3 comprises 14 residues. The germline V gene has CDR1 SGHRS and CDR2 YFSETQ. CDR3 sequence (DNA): TGCGCCAGCAGCTTTAACTCCCAGGGGGGAAAGCAGTTCTTC. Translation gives CASSFNSQGGKQFF.

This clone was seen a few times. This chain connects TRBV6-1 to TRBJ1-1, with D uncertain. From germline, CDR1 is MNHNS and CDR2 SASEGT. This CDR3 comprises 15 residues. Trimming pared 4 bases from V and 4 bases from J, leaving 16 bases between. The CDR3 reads CASSVSNRGFTEAFF. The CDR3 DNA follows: TGTGCCAGCAGTGTTAGTAATCGGGGATTCACTGAAGCTTTCTTT.

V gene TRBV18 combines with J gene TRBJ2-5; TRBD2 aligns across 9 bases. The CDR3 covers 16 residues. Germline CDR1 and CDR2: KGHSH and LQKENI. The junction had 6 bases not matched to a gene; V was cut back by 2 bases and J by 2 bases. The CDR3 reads CASSPIVAGDQETQYF. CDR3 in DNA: TGTGCCAGCTCACCAATAGTAGCGGGGGATCAAGAGACCCAGTACTTC.

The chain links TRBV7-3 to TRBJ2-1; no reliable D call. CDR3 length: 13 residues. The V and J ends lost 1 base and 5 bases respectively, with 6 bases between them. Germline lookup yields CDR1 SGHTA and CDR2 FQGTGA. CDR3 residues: CASSLRRDNEQFF. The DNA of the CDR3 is TGTGCCAGCAGCTTAAGAAGGGACAATGAGCAGTTCTTC.

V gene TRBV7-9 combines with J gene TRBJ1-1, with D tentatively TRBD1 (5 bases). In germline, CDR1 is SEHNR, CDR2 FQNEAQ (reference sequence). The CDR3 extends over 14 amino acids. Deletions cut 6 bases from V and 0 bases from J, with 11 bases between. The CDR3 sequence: CASSHRNLNTEAFF. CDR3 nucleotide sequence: TGTGCCAGCAGTCACAGGAACCTGAACACTGAAGCTTTCTTT.

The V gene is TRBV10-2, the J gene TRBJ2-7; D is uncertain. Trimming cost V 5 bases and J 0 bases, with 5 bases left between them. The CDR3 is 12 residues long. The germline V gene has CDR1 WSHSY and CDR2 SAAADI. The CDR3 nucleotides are TGCGCCAGCAGTCCTCACTCCTACGAGCAGTACTTC. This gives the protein CASSPHSYEQYF.

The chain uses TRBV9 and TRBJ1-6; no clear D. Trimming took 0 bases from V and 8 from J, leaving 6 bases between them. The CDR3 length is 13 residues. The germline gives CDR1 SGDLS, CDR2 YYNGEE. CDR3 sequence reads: CASSVEIDSPLHF. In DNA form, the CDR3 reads TGTGCCAGCAGCGTAGAAATTGATTCACCCCTCCACTTT.

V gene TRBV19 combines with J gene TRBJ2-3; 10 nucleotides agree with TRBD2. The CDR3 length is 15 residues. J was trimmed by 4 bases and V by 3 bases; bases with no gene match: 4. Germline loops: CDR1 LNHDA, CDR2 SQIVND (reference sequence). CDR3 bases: TGTGCCAGTAGTATTCCAGCGGGGGGGGCAGATACGCAGTATTTT. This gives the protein CASSIPAGGADTQYF.

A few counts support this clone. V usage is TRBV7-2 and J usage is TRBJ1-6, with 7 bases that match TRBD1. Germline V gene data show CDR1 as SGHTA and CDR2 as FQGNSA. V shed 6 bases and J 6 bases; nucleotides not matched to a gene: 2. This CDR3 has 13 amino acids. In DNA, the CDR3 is TGTGCCAGCAGGGACAGGCTTAATTCACCCCTCCACTTT. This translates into CASRDRLNSPLHF. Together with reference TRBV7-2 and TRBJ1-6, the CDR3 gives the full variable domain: GAGVSQSPSNKVTEKGKDVELRCDPISGHTALYWYRQSLGQGLEFLIYFQGNSAPDKSGLPSDRFSAERTGGSVSTLTIQRTQQEDSAVYLCASRDRLNSPLHFGNGTRLTVT.

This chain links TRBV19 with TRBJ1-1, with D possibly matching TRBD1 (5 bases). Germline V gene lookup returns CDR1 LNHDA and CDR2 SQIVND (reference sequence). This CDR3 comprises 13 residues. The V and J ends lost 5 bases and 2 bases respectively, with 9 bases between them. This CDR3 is CASSGGRNTEAFF. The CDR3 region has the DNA TGTGCCAGTAGTGGGGGTCGTAACACTGAAGCTTTCTTT.

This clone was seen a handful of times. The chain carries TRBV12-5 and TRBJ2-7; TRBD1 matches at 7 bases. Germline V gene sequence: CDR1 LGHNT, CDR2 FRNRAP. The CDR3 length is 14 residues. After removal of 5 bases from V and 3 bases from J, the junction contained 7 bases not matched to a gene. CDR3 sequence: CASGPGQVNYEQYF. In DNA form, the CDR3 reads TGTGCTAGTGGTCCCGGACAGGTCAACTACGAGCAGTACTTC. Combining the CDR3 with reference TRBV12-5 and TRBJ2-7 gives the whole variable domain DARVTQTPRHKVTEMGQEVTMRCQPILGHNTVFWYRQTMMQGLELLAYFRNRAPLDDSGMPKDRFSAEMPDATLATLKIQPSEPRDSAVYFCASGPGQVNYEQYFGPGTRLTVT.

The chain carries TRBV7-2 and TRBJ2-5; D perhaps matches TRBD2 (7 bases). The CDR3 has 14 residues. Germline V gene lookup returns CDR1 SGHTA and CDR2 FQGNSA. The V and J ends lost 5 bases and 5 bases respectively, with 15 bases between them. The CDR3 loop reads CASSPWGGGETQYF. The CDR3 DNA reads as TGTGCCAGCAGCCCATGGGGGGGCGGGGAGACCCAGTACTTC.

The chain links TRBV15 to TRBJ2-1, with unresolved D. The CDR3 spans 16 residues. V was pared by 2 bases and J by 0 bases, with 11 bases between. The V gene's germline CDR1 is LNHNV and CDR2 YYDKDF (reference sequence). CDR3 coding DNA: TGTGCCACCAGCAGACTAGACTCGAGCTCCTACAATGAGCAGTTCTTC. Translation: CATSRLDSSSYNEQFF.

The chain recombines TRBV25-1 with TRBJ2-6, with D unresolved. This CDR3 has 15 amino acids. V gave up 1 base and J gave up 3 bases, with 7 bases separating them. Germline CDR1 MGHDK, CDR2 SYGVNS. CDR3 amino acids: CASSELGRGANVLTF. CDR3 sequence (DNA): TGTGCCAGCAGTGAATTAGGGCGTGGGGCCAACGTCCTGACTTTC. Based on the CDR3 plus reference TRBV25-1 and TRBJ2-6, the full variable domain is EADIYQTPRYLVIGTGKKITLECSQTMGHDKMYWYQQDPGMELHLIHYSYGVNSTEKGDLSSESTVSRIRTEHFPLTLESARPSHTSQYLCASSELGRGANVLTFGAGSRLTVL.

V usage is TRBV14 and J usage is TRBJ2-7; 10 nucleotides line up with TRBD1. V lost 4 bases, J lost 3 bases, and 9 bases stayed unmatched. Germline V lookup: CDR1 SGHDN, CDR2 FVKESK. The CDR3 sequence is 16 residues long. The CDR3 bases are TGTGCCAGCAGCCGCGACAGGGGGCAGAGTGGCTACGAGCAGTACTTC. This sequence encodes CASSRDRGQSGYEQYF.

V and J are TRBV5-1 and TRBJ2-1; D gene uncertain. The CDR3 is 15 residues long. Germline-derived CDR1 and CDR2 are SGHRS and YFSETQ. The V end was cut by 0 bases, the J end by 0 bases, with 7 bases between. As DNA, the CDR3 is TGCGCCAGCAGCTTGGGGGCCAGCTCCTACAATGAGCAGTTCTTC. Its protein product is CASSLGASSYNEQFF.

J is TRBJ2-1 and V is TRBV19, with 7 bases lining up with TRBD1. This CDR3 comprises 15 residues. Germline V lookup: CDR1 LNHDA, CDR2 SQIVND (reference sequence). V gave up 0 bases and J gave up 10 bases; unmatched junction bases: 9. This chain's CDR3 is CASSIDGTVPREQFF. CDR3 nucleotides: TGTGCCAGTAGTATAGATGGGACAGTACCTAGGGAGCAGTTCTTC.

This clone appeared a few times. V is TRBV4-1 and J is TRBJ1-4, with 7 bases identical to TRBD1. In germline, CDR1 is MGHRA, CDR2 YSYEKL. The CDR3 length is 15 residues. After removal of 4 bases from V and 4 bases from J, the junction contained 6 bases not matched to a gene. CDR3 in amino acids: CASSPWDRHNEKLFF. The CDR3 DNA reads TGCGCCAGCAGCCCCTGGGACAGACATAATGAAAAACTGTTTTTT.